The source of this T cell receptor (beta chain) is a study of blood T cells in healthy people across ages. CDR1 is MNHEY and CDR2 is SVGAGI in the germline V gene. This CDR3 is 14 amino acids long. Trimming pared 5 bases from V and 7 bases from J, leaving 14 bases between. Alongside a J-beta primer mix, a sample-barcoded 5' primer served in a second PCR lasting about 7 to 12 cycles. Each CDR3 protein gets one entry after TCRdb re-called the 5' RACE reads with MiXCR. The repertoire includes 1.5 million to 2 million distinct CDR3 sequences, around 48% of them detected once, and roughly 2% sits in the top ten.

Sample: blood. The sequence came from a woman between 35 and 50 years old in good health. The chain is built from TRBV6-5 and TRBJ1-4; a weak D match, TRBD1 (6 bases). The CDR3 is CASSTGGQGEKLFF. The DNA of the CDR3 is TGTGCCAGCAGTACGGGGGGGCAGGGTGAAAAACTGTTTTTT.